One and the same sample provided the 26 T cell receptor beta chains below, sequenced in a study of blood T cell repertoires in COVID-19. The method was immunoSEQ multiplex PCR; TCRdb's version includes in-frame clones alone and lacks a portion of them. The sample records around 130,000 clones, around 77% being singletons. Sequencing input: peripheral blood. The receptors were gathered from a man aged 60 to 75 with active or convalescent COVID-19.

The CDR3 bases are TGTGCCAGCTCACCGTCGACTAGGATGGATACGCAGTATTTT. Protein sequence: CASSPSTRMDTQYF. The gene calls are TRBV18 and TRBJ2-3; maybe TRBD2 (6 bases). V dropped 3 bases and J dropped 6 bases, with 13 bases sitting between them. Per the germline V gene, CDR1 is KGHSH and CDR2 is LQKENI. The CDR3 extends over 14 amino acids.

This clone has just a few counts. The chain is built from TRBV6-4 and TRBJ2-1, with D possibly being TRBD2 (5 bases). Germline V lookup: CDR1 MRHNA, CDR2 SNTAGT. The V and J ends lost 0 bases and 10 bases respectively, with 10 bases between them. This CDR3 has 13 residues. The CDR3 bases are TGTGCCAGCAGTGACTCGATGGGAGCGGAGCAGTTCTTC. This encodes CASSDSMGAEQFF.

The rearrangement joins TRBV27 to TRBJ2-1; TRBD1 might be the D (6 bases). CDR3 size: 16 residues. Germline CDR1 and CDR2: MNHEY and SMNVEV (reference sequence). Between the trimmed V and J ends, which lost 2 bases and 3 bases, there was a span of 14 bases. CDR3 in amino acids: CASSLGGQGIYNEQFF. The CDR3 coding sequence is TGTGCCAGCAGTTTAGGCGGGCAGGGGATCTACAATGAGCAGTTCTTC.

This chain joins TRBV6-5 and TRBJ2-1; a weak D match, TRBD2 (7 bases). V lost 6 bases to trimming and J lost 8 bases, with 20 bases between them. The CDR3 extends over 15 amino acids. CDR1 MNHEY and CDR2 SVGAGI come from the germline V gene. CDR3 nucleotides: TGTGCCAGCAGGCCACTCCAGAGGGGGAGGGATGAGCAGTTCTTC. This codes for CASRPLQRGRDEQFF.

The chain carries TRBV2 and TRBJ2-7, with TRBD2 matching 13 bases. The CDR3 is 15 residues long. The V segment lost 4 bases and the J segment 7 bases; nucleotides outside the gene matches: 7. CDR1 SNHLY and CDR2 FYNNEI come from the germline V gene. CDR3 region: CASSGGLAGLREQYF. As DNA, the CDR3 is TGTGCCAGCAGTGGGGGACTAGCGGGACTACGGGAGCAGTACTTC.

The chain has TRBV11-2 and TRBJ2-7; perhaps TRBD1 as D (7 bases). Germline V lookup: CDR1 SGHAT, CDR2 FQNNGV. This CDR3 comprises 12 residues. Trimming shortened V by 5 bases and J by 7 bases, and 12 bases separated the two germline ends. This CDR3 reads CASSPPGGEQYF. The CDR3 DNA reads TGTGCCAGCAGCCCTCCAGGGGGGGAGCAGTACTTC.

V usage is TRBV4-2 and J usage is TRBJ1-1; the D is unclear. This CDR3 region has 16 residues. Germline V gene data show CDR1 as LGHNA and CDR2 as YNFKEQ. Trimming stripped 1 base from V and 0 bases from J, with 12 bases between. The CDR3 DNA follows: TGTGCCAGCAGCCAAGTCATCGGACTCATGAACACTGAAGCTTTCTTT. The encoded protein is CASSQVIGLMNTEAFF.

J is TRBJ2-3 and V is TRBV14, with a weak D call TRBD2 (6 bases). The CDR3 totals 16 residues. Germline CDR1 reads SGHDN; CDR2 reads FVKESK. Trimming left V 7 bases short and J 0 bases short, with 17 bases between. This chain's CDR3 is CASTPLGLYSTDTQYF. Written as DNA, the CDR3 is TGTGCCAGCACCCCCTTGGGACTGTATAGCACAGATACGCAGTATTTT.

This chain uses TRBV28 with TRBJ2-5; 7 nucleotides agree with TRBD2. Germline CDR1 MDHEN, CDR2 SYDVKM. The length of the CDR3 is 16 residues. Losses at the gene ends were 4 bases for V and 4 bases for J; bases not matched to a gene: 12. CDR3 region: CASSSPGGPLGETQYF. The CDR3 nucleotides read TGTGCCAGCAGTTCCCCGGGAGGACCCCTCGGAGAGACCCAGTACTTC.

This chain links TRBV3-1 (or the pseudogene TRBV3-2) with TRBJ2-7; 8 bases line up with TRBD2. The V gene's germline CDR1 is LGHDT and CDR2 YNNKEL (reference sequence). Trimming cost V 0 bases and J 2 bases; bases outside gene matches: 6. The CDR3 runs 16 residues. The DNA of the CDR3 is TGTGCCAGCAGCCAAGAACCTGGGACTAGACCCTACGAGCAGTACTTC. Amino acids: CASSQEPGTRPYEQYF.

The gene calls are TRBV5-1 and TRBJ2-7; 10 nucleotides match TRBD2. Germline V gene data show CDR1 as SGHRS and CDR2 as YFSETQ. Trimming cost V 5 bases and J 4 bases; bases outside gene matches: 9. The CDR3 consists of 15 residues. CDR3 protein: CASRDAAGGPYEQYF. Written as DNA, the CDR3 is TGCGCCAGCAGGGATGCAGCGGGAGGGCCGTACGAGCAGTACTTC.

The gene calls are TRBV11-1 and TRBJ2-7; TRBD2 aligns across 13 bases. The length of the CDR3 is 16 residues. The V and J ends lost 4 bases and 4 bases, in that order; junction bases with no gene match: 7. CDR1 and CDR2 (germline): SGHAT, FQDESV (reference sequence). CDR3 in DNA: TGTGCCAGCAGCTCATCGGGACTAGCGGGAACTTACGAGCAGTACTTC. Protein: CASSSSGLAGTYEQYF.

This chain joins TRBV6-6 and TRBJ2-2, with 8 bases lining up with TRBD1. This CDR3 region has 16 residues. Germline lookup yields CDR1 MNHNY and CDR2 SVGAGI (reference sequence). With V trimmed by 5 bases and J by 5 bases, 10 bases remained unmatched. Here the CDR3 reads CASSSPRTGKTGELFF. The CDR3 DNA follows: TGTGCCAGCAGTAGTCCGCGGACAGGGAAAACCGGGGAGCTGTTTTTT.

The CDR3 loop is CASSTGTYSTDTQYF. CDR3 in DNA: TGTGCCAGCAGCACCGGGACTTATAGCACAGATACGCAGTATTTT. The chain is built from TRBV9 and TRBJ2-3; TRBD2 might be the D (6 bases). V lost 4 bases and J lost 0, with 12 bases in between. The CDR3 consists of 15 residues. Germline lookup yields CDR1 SGDLS and CDR2 YYNGEE. The variable domain in full, with the rest retrieved from reference TRBV9 and TRBJ2-3, is DSGVTQTPKHLITATGQRVTLRCSPRSGDLSVYWYQQSLDQGLQFLIQYYNGEERAKGNILERFSAQQFPDLHSELNLSSLELGDSALYFCASSTGTYSTDTQYFGPGTRLTVL.

The chain carries TRBV28 and TRBJ1-4; 8 nucleotides agree with TRBD1. Trimming cost V 4 bases and J 5 bases; bases outside gene matches: 9. This CDR3 region has 16 residues. Germline CDR1 and CDR2: MDHEN and SYDVKM. The DNA for the CDR3 is TGTGCCAGCAGTTCCAAGGACAGGGCGAGGAATGAAAAACTGTTTTTT. Protein product: CASSSKDRARNEKLFF.

The genes are TRBV13 and TRBJ1-1; D not certain. The V and J ends lost 4 bases and 11 bases respectively, with 20 bases between them. The CDR3 runs 14 residues. Per the germline V gene, CDR1 is PRHDT and CDR2 is FYEKMQ (reference sequence). CDR3: CASSWRGGVQVAFF. CDR3 DNA: TGTGCCAGCAGCTGGCGGGGTGGAGTTCAGGTGGCTTTCTTT.

The chain joins TRBV7-2 to TRBJ2-5; tentatively, D is TRBD2 (6 bases). The CDR3 contains 13 residues. The germline V gene has CDR1 SGHTA and CDR2 FQGNSA. V shed 4 bases and J shed 4 bases, with 10 bases lying between them. The CDR3 DNA is TGTGCCAGCAGCTGGGCCGGGGGAGAGACCCAGTACTTC. Protein product: CASSWAGGETQYF.

The rearrangement links TRBV7-2 to TRBJ2-5; the D is unclear. From germline, CDR1 is SGHTA and CDR2 FQGNSA. Trimming took off 3 bases at V and 5 bases at J, with 7 bases between the two ends. CDR3 length: 12 residues. In DNA form, the CDR3 reads TGTGCCAGCAGCTTCCCCCCGGAGACCCAGTACTTC. Translated, it gives CASSFPPETQYF.

The chain is built from TRBV12-3 or TRBV12-4 and TRBJ2-7; 8 nucleotides match TRBD1. Trimming at V came to 6 bases and at J to 3 bases, leaving 4 bases not matched to a gene. The CDR3 runs 13 residues. The CDR3 coding sequence is TGTGCCAGCAGGGTCACAGGGGGCTACGAGCAGTACTTC. Translating it yields CASRVTGGYEQYF.

This clone was detected only a few times. This chain uses TRBV5-4 with TRBJ1-1, with 8 bases aligning to TRBD1. CDR3 length: 14 amino acids. V lost 3 bases and J lost 3; bases outside the gene matches: 4. Germline loops: CDR1 SGHNT, CDR2 YYREEE (reference sequence). The CDR3 nucleotides are TGTGCCAGCAGCTCAACAGGGGGGCACACTGAAGCTTTCTTT. Translating gives CASSSTGGHTEAFF.

This chain links TRBV6-6 with TRBJ2-5; D gene uncertain. Germline V gives CDR1 MNHNY, CDR2 SVGAGI (reference sequence). The CDR3 contains 13 residues. The V and J ends lost 6 bases and 5 bases respectively, with 13 bases between them. This CDR3 is CASSPPVHETQYF. The CDR3 bases are TGTGCCAGCAGCCCCCCGGTCCACGAGACCCAGTACTTC.

This clone has a single count. The V gene is TRBV7-3, the J gene TRBJ2-2; D is unresolved. The CDR3 runs 15 residues. V was pared by 2 bases and J by 5 bases, with 12 bases between. The V gene's germline CDR1 is SGHTA and CDR2 FQGTGA. CDR3 nucleotides: TGTGCCAGCAGCTTATCGGGTTTCGGGACCGGGGAGCTGTTTTTT. Translation gives CASSLSGFGTGELFF.

The chain employs TRBV18 and TRBJ2-7, with D possibly being TRBD1 (5 bases). The ends were cut back, 3 bases at V and 0 bases at J, with 15 bases in the middle. The length of the CDR3 is 16 residues. Per germline, CDR1 KGHSH and CDR2 LQKENI. The CDR3 coding sequence is TGTGCCAGCTCACCCCAGGGTGGCGCCAGCTCCTACGAGCAGTACTTC. Its translation: CASSPQGGASSYEQYF.

V is TRBV14 and J is TRBJ2-3, with 7 bases aligning to TRBD1. This CDR3 region has 14 residues. Germline assignment: CDR1 SGHDN and CDR2 FVKESK. V shed 3 bases and J 9 bases; nucleotides not matched to a gene: 9. The CDR3: CASSHLTTGKTQYF. CDR3 nucleotides: TGTGCCAGCAGCCACCTAACGACAGGGAAAACGCAGTATTTT.

This clone was seen a handful of times. This chain uses TRBV5-6 with TRBJ1-2; TRBD1 is a possible D gene (6 bases). This CDR3 spans 15 amino acids. Germline V gives CDR1 SGHDT, CDR2 YYEEEE. The V gene lost 2 bases and the J gene lost 4 bases, with 15 bases spanning the gap. Here the CDR3 DNA reads TGTGCCAGCAGCTTTGAAACAGGGTTCTCCTATGGCTACACCTTC. Translating it yields CASSFETGFSYGYTF.

This clone has just a few counts. The chain joins TRBV7-9 to TRBJ1-1; 10 bases are a match to TRBD1. With 4 bases clipped from V and 5 bases from J, the junction kept 7 bases outside the gene matches. The germline CDR1 and CDR2 sequences are SEHNR and FQNEAQ (reference sequence). The CDR3 runs to 15 residues. The CDR3 is CASSSGDRGRTEAFF. CDR3 coding DNA: TGTGCCAGCAGCTCCGGGGACAGGGGAAGGACTGAAGCTTTCTTT.